The rows below give T cell receptor beta chains drawn from one sample of a study of blood T cell repertoires in COVID-19. Only in-frame clones appear in the TCRdb table, and some are missing; sequencing was by immunoSEQ multiplex PCR. The data show more than 300,000 clones, over 70% seen once. Sequenced: peripheral blood. The origin of the receptors is a woman aged 45-65 years with COVID-19, enrolled during active disease. CDR3s include the opening cysteine and the closing phenylalanine or tryptophan. Fields, in order: V gene, D gene, J gene, clone size, CDR3 DNA, CDR3 protein. D genes are given only for firm matches. The listing skips clone size in some rows; elsewhere it reads once, few, many or a size class.

>TRBV6-5|.|TRBJ2-3|.
TGTGCCAGCAGTACCGGGACTGGGGGGGATACGCAGTATTTT
CASSTGTGGDTQYF
>TRBV5-1|.|TRBJ2-7|once
TGCGCCAGCAGCTTGGGGACAAGAAGAGATGACTACGAGCAGTACTTC
CASSLGTRRDDYEQYF
>TRBV30|TRBD2|TRBJ2-7|.
TGTGCCTGGAGTATCCTAGCGGGAGTCTCCGAGCAGTACTTC
CAWSILAGVSEQYF
>TRBV6-6|TRBD1|TRBJ1-2|.
TGTGCCAGCAGTTACCCACAGGCAGGGGGCGGCTACACCTTC
CASSYPQAGGGYTF
>TRBV5-1|.|TRBJ1-3|.
TGCGCCAGCAGCAAAACCACAGGGACTGGAAACACCATATATTTT
CASSKTTGTGNTIYF
>TRBV27|.|TRBJ2-7|.
TGTGCCAGCAGCCCATCTCACAGGGTAATTAGAGAGCAGTACTTC
CASSPSHRVIREQYF
>TRBV18|TRBD1|TRBJ2-2|.
TGTGCCAGCTCACGGGACAGGGGCACCGGGGAGCTGTTTTTT
CASSRDRGTGELFF
>TRBV19|.|TRBJ2-3|.
TGTGCCAGTAGTGCAGTTAGCACAGATACGCAGTATTTT
CASSAVSTDTQYF
>TRBV14|TRBD2|TRBJ2-7|.
TGTGCCAGCAGCCAAAACCCGGGACTAGCGGGAGGGTCACACGAGCAGTACTTC
CASSQNPGLAGGSHEQYF
>TRBV5-4|TRBD1|TRBJ1-1|.
TGTGCCAGCAGCGGAGACCGACTGGGACAGGGGAAGACTGAAGCTTTCTTT
CASSGDRLGQGKTEAFF
>TRBV7-9|.|TRBJ2-3|once
TGTGCCAGCAGCTCCGGACAGTCCGGCACAGATACGCAGTATTTT
CASSSGQSGTDTQYF
>TRBV3-1/TRBV3-2|.|TRBJ1-5|.
TGTGCCAGCAGCTCCGGGACACTCAATCAGCCCCAGCATTTT
CASSSGTLNQPQHF
>TRBV11-2|.|TRBJ2-2|.
TGTGCCAGCAGCTTAGTCAGGGGTTCAACCGGGGAGCTGTTTTTT
CASSLVRGSTGELFF
>TRBV5-1|.|TRBJ1-3|.
TGCGCCAGCAGCACGGAGGGAAACACCATATATTTT
CASSTEGNTIYF
>TRBV6-5|TRBD1|TRBJ1-5|once
TGTGCCAGCAGTTACTCGAACAGGGGTATTCAGCCCCAGCATTTT
CASSYSNRGIQPQHF
>TRBV6-5|.|TRBJ1-5|.
TGTGCCAGCAGTTACCACGGAAAGGGGCAGCCCCAGCATTTT
CASSYHGKGQPQHF
>TRBV18|.|TRBJ1-2|.
TGTGCCAGCTCAACTCGGGACTCTTCTGGCTACACCTTC
CASSTRDSSGYTF
>TRBV5-5|TRBD1|TRBJ1-5|once
TGTGCCAGCAGCGTCCGGGACAGGGGCAATCAGCCCCAGCATTTT
CASSVRDRGNQPQHF
>TRBV11-2|TRBD2|TRBJ2-3|.
TGTGCCAGCTGGACTAGCGGGAGCACAGATACGCAGTATTTT
CASWTSGSTDTQYF
>TRBV27|TRBD1|TRBJ2-7|.
TGTGCCAGCAGTTTTTCCGGGACAGGAGCCTACGAGCAGTACTTC
CASSFSGTGAYEQYF
>TRBV7-2|TRBD2|TRBJ2-7|.
TGTGCCAGCAGCTTACGAACTAGCGGGAGAGGGGGAGCCTACGAGCAGTACTTC
CASSLRTSGRGGAYEQYF
>TRBV4-3|.|TRBJ2-7|once
TGCGCCAGCAGCCAAGAAAAGGGAGCGTACGAGCAGTACTTC
CASSQEKGAYEQYF
>TRBV9|.|TRBJ1-1|.
TGTGCCAGCAGCGTAGTTCCTGGGGGGACTGAAGCTTTCTTT
CASSVVPGGTEAFF
>TRBV7-9|TRBD2|TRBJ2-1|.
TGTGCCAGCAGCTCGGGACTAGCGGGATCCTACAATGAGCAGTTCTTC
CASSSGLAGSYNEQFF
>TRBV24-1|.|TRBJ2-1|.
TGTGCCACCAGTGATTTAGCGGGCCGCTCCTACAATGAGCAGTTCTTC
CATSDLAGRSYNEQFF
>TRBV6-6|TRBD1|TRBJ2-2|.
TGTGCCAGCAGTTACCCAGGGACAGAGACCGGGGAGCTGTTTTTT
CASSYPGTETGELFF
>TRBV15|.|TRBJ1-1|.
TGTGCCACCAGCAAGGCAGGGGTGAACACTGAAGCTTTCTTT
CATSKAGVNTEAFF
>TRBV4-1|TRBD2|TRBJ2-7|.
TGCGCCAGCAGCCAAGATCCTAGCGGGAGGGGATACGAGCAGTACTTC
CASSQDPSGRGYEQYF
>TRBV9|.|TRBJ2-7|.
TGTGCCAGCAGCCCCGACCCGTTGACTAGTGGGAACCACGAGCAGTACTTC
CASSPDPLTSGNHEQYF
>TRBV9|.|TRBJ2-1|.
TGTGCCAGCAGCGCCCGACAACAGAATGAGCAGTTCTTC
CASSARQQNEQFF
>TRBV4-2|TRBD2|TRBJ2-7|.
TGTGCCAGCAGCCAGAAGGGGACTAGCGTTAACGAGCAGTACTTC
CASSQKGTSVNEQYF
>TRBV10-1|.|TRBJ1-1|.
TGCGCCAGCAGCCGCGGGGTTAACACTGAAGCTTTCTTT
CASSRGVNTEAFF
>TRBV18|TRBD2|TRBJ2-3|.
TGTGCCAGCTCATCATACCAGACTAGCGGGAAGGCAGATACGCAGTATTTT
CASSSYQTSGKADTQYF
>TRBV12-3/TRBV12-4|.|TRBJ1-5|.
TGTGCCAGCAGTTTGGGGGGGGGTCAGCCCCAGCATTTT
CASSLGGGQPQHF
>TRBV18|TRBD1|TRBJ1-5|.
TGTGCCAGCTCCCACGGGACAGGAGCCCAGATAAGCAATCAGCCCCAGCATTTT
CASSHGTGAQISNQPQHF
>TRBV5-1|.|TRBJ1-1|.
TGCGCCAGCAGCTTGGACAGTTTGAACACTGAAGCTTTCTTT
CASSLDSLNTEAFF
>TRBV19|TRBD1|TRBJ1-5|.
TGTGCCAGTACCGGGACAGAAAATCAGCCCCAGCATTTT
CASTGTENQPQHF
>TRBV5-1|TRBD1|TRBJ2-1|.
TGCGCCAGCAGCTTGTTAGGGACAGGGACTAACAATGAGCAGTTCTTC
CASSLLGTGTNNEQFF
>TRBV4-1|.|TRBJ1-5|.
TGCGCCAGCAGCCAAACAGGAGATCAGCCCCAGCATTTT
CASSQTGDQPQHF
>TRBV4-2|TRBD2|TRBJ2-1|.
TGTGCCAGCAGCCCCAATGTACAAGGGACTAGCGGTTACAATGAGCAGTTCTTC
CASSPNVQGTSGYNEQFF
>TRBV6-5|.|TRBJ2-2|.
TGTGCCAGCAGTTACTCCCCTAAGAACACCGGGGAGCTGTTTTTT
CASSYSPKNTGELFF
>TRBV4-1|.|TRBJ2-7|.
TGCGCCAGCAGCCAAGGTATCGGTGAGCAGTACTTC
CASSQGIGEQYF